The 3 T cell receptor beta chains below were found in one sample sequenced in a study of PD-1 blockade in classical Hodgkin lymphoma. The time point denotes: cycle 4 day 1 (C4D1), after five to seven weeks of nivolumab. Each patient relapsed following autologous stem cell transplantation, and prior brentuximab vedotin exposure differed. Purification of CD4+ T cells from thawed PBMCs was performed via magnetic negative selection. Libraries were prepared by immunoSEQ multiplex PCR; TCRdb keeps only in-frame clonotypes and omits some of them. The sample includes about 22,000 clones, 72% of them seen just once. This specimen was CD4+ T cells from blood, taken before the fourth cycle of nivolumab. These receptors all come from a human donor with classical Hodgkin lymphoma.

The chain links TRBV2 to TRBJ1-3; D not certain. The germline V gene encodes CDR1 SNHLY and CDR2 FYNNEI. This CDR3 comprises 13 residues. V was trimmed by 6 bases and J by 0 bases, leaving 6 bases between them. CDR3 DNA sequence: TGTGCCAGCAGACAGAGCTCTGGAAACACCATATATTTT. Translated: CASRQSSGNTIYF.

By sample fraction, this clone is medium-sized. This chain uses TRBV2 with TRBJ1-5; TRBD1 matches 8 bases. From germline, CDR1 is SNHLY and CDR2 FYNNEI. The junction had 10 bases not matched to a gene; V was cut back by 4 bases and J by 2 bases. CDR3 length: 17 residues. The CDR3 region is CASSGDRIEVGNQPQHF. CDR3 nucleotides: TGTGCCAGCAGTGGGGACAGGATCGAAGTTGGCAATCAGCCCCAGCATTTT.

CDR3 DNA: TGCAGCGCTGGGGGTAGGGTAGAAGAGACCCAGTACTTC. Its translation is CSAGGRVEETQYF. This chain connects TRBV29-1 to TRBJ2-5; either TRBD1 or TRBD2 may supply D (5 bases each). V was clipped by 7 bases and J by 3 bases, with 15 bases between them. CDR3 length: 13 residues. Germline assignment: CDR1 SQVTM and CDR2 ANQGSEA.